This T cell receptor beta chain was recorded in a study of control samples from healthy donors and cancer patients (dated by TCRdb to the early 2020s). Preparation of the library involved the immunoSEQ multiplex PCR assay. Held by TCRdb, this immuneACCESS table contains in-frame sequences only and omits some clones. Under half of the omission traces to an unresolved V gene where checked; the cause of the rest is unknown. Across this sample there are about 28,000 clones, with about 87% seen only once. The ten top clones hold 1.5% to 2% of the sample. This clone is a singleton in its sample. Its antigen is not yet known. No per-base quality is available; no much larger clone lies one base away. For CDR1 and CDR2, the germline V gene lists SGDLS and YYNGEE. V loses 4 bases, J loses 2 bases, and the germline ends lie 25 bases apart. The CDR3 goes from the cysteine to the phenylalanine over 18 residues. The DNA shown is the 54-base CDR3, in frame from base 1.

The chain links TRBV9 with TRBJ2-7; TRBD1 could be the D gene, as 5 bases match. The source of this sequence is a woman aged 40-49 years with lung cancer. Material: PBMCs. The nucleotide sequence reads as follows: TGTGCCAGCAGCCAGGGCATACAAATGAAGGTGGACCCCTACGAGCAGTACTTC. This translates into CASSQGIQMKVDPYEQYF. Here the CDR3 is joined to the reference TRBV9 and TRBJ2-7 genes, and the full variable domain is: DSGVTQTPKHLITATGQRVTLRCSPRSGDLSVYWYQQSLDQGLQFLIQYYNGEERAKGNILERFSAQQFPDLHSELNLSSLELGDSALYFCASSQGIQMKVDPYEQYFGPGTRLTVT.